What follows are 10 T cell receptor beta chains derived from one specimen sequenced in a study of shared clonotypes between healthy human individuals. The repertoire was sequenced with immunoSEQ multiplex PCR; TCRdb's copy has only in-frame clones and lacks some. The data hold some 2 million clones, with about 94% observed a single time. Naivety among CD8 cells was defined by CD45RO negativity and positive CCR7 selection, thereby excluding terminally differentiated effector memory CD45RA+ cells. The source material was naive CD8+ T cells sorted from blood. Every receptor here comes from a man between 18 and 35 years old in good health.

The V and J genes are TRBV30 and TRBJ1-1; D is unresolved. Germline V gene lookup returns CDR1 GTSNPN and CDR2 SVGIG (reference sequence). The CDR3 is 15 amino acids. Trimming left V 0 bases short and J 10 bases short, with 21 bases between. For the CDR3, the DNA is TGTGCCTGGAGTGTAGATTGGGAGACTGGTCTCGGAGCTTTCTTT. It translates to CAWSVDWETGLGAFF. Full variable domain (missing parts from reference TRBV30 and TRBJ1-1): SQTIHQWPATLVQPVGSPLSLECTVEGTSNPNLYWYRQAAGRGLQLLFYSVGIGQISSEVPQNLSASRPQDRQFILSSKKLLLSDSGFYLCAWSVDWETGLGAFFGQGTRLTVV.

The V call is TRBV10-3, the J call TRBJ2-7, with a tentative D call TRBD1 (5 bases). Trimming removed 10 bases at V and 2 bases at J, with 9 bases between. CDR3 length: 11 residues. CDR1 ENHRY and CDR2 SYGVKD come from the germline V gene. In nucleotides, the CDR3 is TGTGCCACTGGGGCGGCCTACGAGCAGTACTTC. Protein product: CATGAAYEQYF.

The CDR3 DNA reads as TGCGCCAGCAGCCAAGATCGTGGGGAGTCGGAGGACACCGGGGAGCTGTTTTTT. Encoded protein: CASSQDRGESEDTGELFF. The rearrangement joins TRBV4-3 to TRBJ2-2, with D perhaps TRBD2 (5 bases). Germline V gene lookup returns CDR1 LGHNA and CDR2 YSLEER. V lost 0 bases and J lost 3, with 17 bases in between. This CDR3 spans 18 amino acids.

Details on this clone: Other DNA sequences in the sample encode the same CDR3. This chain connects TRBV4-3 to TRBJ2-7; 15 nucleotides align to TRBD2. Germline V CDR1 and CDR2: LGHNA, YSLEER. The CDR3 length is 15 residues. V gave up 3 bases and J gave up 4 bases; unmatched junction bases: 1. CDR3 bases: TGCGCCAGCAGCCACGGACTAGCGGGAGGGTACGAGCAGTACTTC. Protein: CASSHGLAGGYEQYF.

The V call is TRBV5-6, the J call TRBJ1-5; TRBD1 is a possible D gene (5 bases). The V end lost 0 bases, the J end lost 6 bases, and 7 bases lay between the germline ends. CDR3 size: 13 residues. The germline gives CDR1 SGHDT, CDR2 YYEEEE. Here the CDR3 DNA reads TGTGCCAGCAGCTTGGGACAGCTTCAGCCCCAGCATTTT. Translating gives CASSLGQLQPQHF.

V is TRBV27 and J is TRBJ2-7; TRBD2 might be the D (6 bases). Germline V CDR1 and CDR2: MNHEY, SMNVEV (reference sequence). Between the trimmed V and J ends, which lost 2 bases and 3 bases, there was a span of 14 bases. CDR3 length: 15 residues. This CDR3 reads CASSLRGSPLYEQYF. In DNA, the CDR3 is TGTGCCAGCAGTTTACGGGGGAGTCCCCTCTACGAGCAGTACTTC.

The gene calls are TRBV13 and TRBJ1-4; 8 bases are shared with TRBD1. This CDR3 comprises 19 residues. Germline V lookup: CDR1 PRHDT, CDR2 FYEKMQ (reference sequence). Trimming took 5 bases from V and 0 from J; bases not matched to a gene: 14. Here the CDR3 reads CASSTQSGTGIATNEKLFF. The CDR3 nucleotides read TGTGCCAGCAGCACCCAATCCGGGACAGGCATTGCAACTAATGAAAAACTGTTTTTT.

The chain carries TRBV5-6 and TRBJ2-7, with TRBD2 as a possible D gene (6 bases). Germline values: CDR1 SGHDT, CDR2 YYEEEE. Trimming removed 5 bases from V and 0 bases from J, with 12 bases in between. The CDR3 consists of 14 residues. CDR3 nucleotides: TGTGCCAGCAGTTCGGGAGCCAGCTCCTACGAGCAGTACTTC. This encodes CASSSGASSYEQYF.

Here the CDR3 DNA reads TGCACCAGCAGCCAAGACTCTCCTAGCGGGGAAACCTACGAGCAGTACTTC. Amino acids: CTSSQDSPSGETYEQYF. This chain uses TRBV1 with TRBJ2-7; the D call in the table, TRBD2, was not verified against the DNA. TRBV1 is a documented pseudogene. The CDR3 contains 17 residues.

This clone occurred a few times. One junction end disagrees with the germline gene, perhaps due to a read error. The chain's CDR3 is CASSPGQGSTYEQYF. The CDR3 nucleotides read TGTGCTAGCAGCCCTGGACAGGGGAGTACGTACGAGCAGTACTTC. The chain is built from TRBV7-7 and TRBJ2-7; 9 nucleotides agree with TRBD1. CDR1 and CDR2 (germline): SSHAT, FNYEAQ (reference sequence). This CDR3 comprises 15 residues.